This TCR beta chain was sequenced during a study of multiple sclerosis patients with progressive multifocal leukoencephalopathy. CDR1 and CDR2 from the germline V gene are SGHAT and FQNNGV. This CDR3 has 14 amino acids. V was shortened by 1 base and J by 0 bases, with 5 bases between the two germline ends. The sample's time point: time of PML onset. Here immunoSEQ multiplex PCR was the method, and the copy in TCRdb shows in-frame clones only, minus some. The sample contains about 30,000 clones, about 88% of which appear only once. This sequence was found in a human donor with progressive multifocal leukoencephalopathy. The V and J genes are TRBV11-2 and TRBJ2-3, with unresolved D. The material sequenced was PBMCs, taken from a patient treated with natalizumab. The CDR3 nucleotides are TGTGCCAGCAGCTTAGTGCGGAGCACAGATACGCAGTATTTT. It is translated as CASSLVRSTDTQYF.